This record looks at one TCR beta chain sequence and its context. Trimming removed 4 bases from V and 8 bases from J, with 17 bases in between. CDR3 length: 15 amino acids. Germline CDR1 reads SGHVS; CDR2 reads FNYEAQ. In the original workflow: Amplifying reference gene primers gave estimates of nucleated cell counts. Some clones are missing from TCRdb's copy, which holds only in-frame ones; the method was immunoSEQ multiplex PCR. The DNA gave D and trimming, while V, J and clone size come from that table. The sample has about 140,000 clones, 86% seen once; the top ten hold around 8.5%. The data were obtained in a study of blood T cell repertoires in COVID-19. Across the whole study: Samples taken during acute and convalescent COVID-19 were collected in the United States, Italy and Spain. PBMCs, B-cell-depleted T cells, or T cells provided the cDNA or gDNA that made up the material.

This TCR was recovered from a woman in her fifties or sixties with acute or convalescent COVID-19. The sample consisted of peripheral blood. The V and J genes are TRBV7-6 and TRBJ1-4; D is ambiguous. In DNA, the CDR3 is TGTGCCAGCAGCTCCGGCAGACGGCGAGGGGAAAAACTGTTTTTT. The encoded protein is CASSSGRRRGEKLFF.